This section outlines one T cell receptor (beta chain) sequence together with its context. The record originates from a study of T-cell memory formation after mild COVID-19. TCRdb itself ran the 5' RACE reads through MiXCR, one entry per CDR3 protein. Among more than 450,000 distinct CDR3 sequences listed, approximately 19% were seen once. Germline CDR1 is LNHNV and CDR2 is YYDKDF (reference sequence). The CDR3 covers 14 residues. Trimming cost V 7 bases and J 4 bases, with 13 bases left between them. This sequence was found in an adult woman who had mild COVID-19 (a few samples of this study predate the infection). Cell type and time point are not known. This chain connects TRBV15 to TRBJ2-2; D is perhaps TRBD1 (6 bases). Source material: PBMCs or a T cell subset sorted from them (not recorded which). CDR3 loop: CATTGATVTGELFF. Written as DNA, the CDR3 is TGTGCCACCACAGGGGCGACGGTCACCGGGGAGCTGTTTTTT.